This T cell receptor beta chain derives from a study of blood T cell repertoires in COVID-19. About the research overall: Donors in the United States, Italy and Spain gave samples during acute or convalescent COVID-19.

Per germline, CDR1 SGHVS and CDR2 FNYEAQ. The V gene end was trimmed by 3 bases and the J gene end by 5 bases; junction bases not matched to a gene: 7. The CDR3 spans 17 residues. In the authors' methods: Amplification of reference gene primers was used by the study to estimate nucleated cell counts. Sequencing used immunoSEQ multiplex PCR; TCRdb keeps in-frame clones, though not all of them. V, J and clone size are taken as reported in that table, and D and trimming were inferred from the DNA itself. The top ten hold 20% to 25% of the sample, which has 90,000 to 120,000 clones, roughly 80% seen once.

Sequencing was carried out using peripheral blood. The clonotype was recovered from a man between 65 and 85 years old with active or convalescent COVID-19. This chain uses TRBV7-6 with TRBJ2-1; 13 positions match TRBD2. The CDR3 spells CASSFGTSGIFDNEQFF. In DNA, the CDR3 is TGTGCCAGCAGCTTTGGGACTAGCGGGATTTTCGACAATGAGCAGTTCTTC.